The source of this T cell receptor beta chain is a study of blood T cell repertoires in COVID-19. About the research overall: Samples came from the United States, Italy and Spain, spanning acute and convalescent COVID-19. The cDNA or gDNA used as material had been derived from T cells, B-cell-depleted T cells, or PBMCs.

V was clipped by 4 bases and J by 4 bases; unmatched bases: 11. CDR1 MDHEN and CDR2 SYDVKM come from the germline V gene. The CDR3 has 17 amino acids. Original methodology: Amplification of reference gene primers was used by the study to estimate nucleated cell counts. The data were produced by immunoSEQ multiplex PCR, yet TCRdb's version contains in-frame clones alone and is incomplete. Clone size and the V and J calls come from that table; the DNA yielded D and trimming. The sample contains approximately 290,000 clones, almost 90% of which appear only once. The chain links TRBV28 to TRBJ2-7, with 12 bases lining up with TRBD2. The clonotype was recovered from a woman under 30 with acute COVID-19. The sample was PBMCs or T cells enriched from blood (not recorded which). The CDR3 DNA sequence: TGTGCCAGCAGTTCACCCGCCCTAGCGGGGGGGGGTTACGAGCAGTACTTC. It encodes CASSSPALAGGGYEQYF.